The 21 T cell receptor beta chains in this list originate from one sample, sequenced in a study of CD8 T cells in ankylosing spondylitis. From the 5' RACE reads, TCRdb called clonotypes with MiXCR, one entry per CDR3 protein. The sample consists of some 130,000 distinct CDR3 sequences, about a tenth of them appearing once. The sequencing sample was made of blood, either unsorted or a sorted T cell fraction (not recorded which). These receptors were collected from a male donor with ankylosing spondylitis or in good health (not recorded which).

This clonotype showed up just a few times. The chain links TRBV14 to TRBJ2-7; D remains ambiguous. The V end was cut by 0 bases, the J end by 5 bases, with 14 bases between. In germline, CDR1 is SGHDN, CDR2 FVKESK. This CDR3 is built from 15 residues. The CDR3 region is CASSQDRAPMDEQYF. CDR3 nucleotides: TGTGCCAGCAGCCAAGATAGAGCTCCCATGGACGAGCAGTACTTC.

At least ten counts were recorded for this clonotype. V gene TRBV20-1 combines with J gene TRBJ2-3; no clear D. From germline, CDR1 is DFQATT and CDR2 SNEGSKA (reference sequence). V gave up 5 bases and J gave up 0 bases, with 15 bases separating them. This CDR3 comprises 15 residues. CDR3 coding DNA: TGCAGTGCTGGGTCCCAACTTAGGAGCACAGATACGCAGTATTTT. The encoded protein is CSAGSQLRSTDTQYF.

The J gene is TRBJ2-1, the V gene TRBV6-2 or TRBV6-3, with 8 bases identical to TRBD1. Germline-derived CDR1 and CDR2 are MNHEY and SVGEGT. This CDR3 is built from 15 residues. With V trimmed by 2 bases and J by 8 bases, 8 bases remained unmatched. As DNA, the CDR3 is TGTGCCAGCAGTTACCGACAGGGGAGTAACTATGAGCAGTTCTTC. Its translation: CASSYRQGSNYEQFF.

The chain couples TRBV9 to TRBJ2-7, with TRBD1 matching 7 bases. The CDR3 covers 14 residues. Trimming cost V 3 bases and J 6 bases; bases outside gene matches: 9. Germline V gene lookup returns CDR1 SGDLS and CDR2 YYNGEE. CDR3 DNA: TGTGCCAGCAGCGCAACCCACACAGGGGCCGAGCAGTACTTC. Translating gives CASSATHTGAEQYF.

This clonotype was observed a handful of times. The gene calls are TRBV4-1 and TRBJ1-1; TRBD1 is a possible D gene (5 bases). Germline V gives CDR1 MGHRA, CDR2 YSYEKL. This CDR3 is built from 14 residues. Trimming took off 2 bases at V and 2 bases at J, with 9 bases between the two ends. The CDR3 sequence: CASSQTDRNTEAFF. The CDR3 nucleotides are TGCGCCAGCAGCCAAACTGACAGAAACACTGAAGCTTTCTTT.

This clonotype has ten or more counts. The V and J genes are TRBV7-2 and TRBJ1-5; D perhaps matches TRBD1 (6 bases). CDR1 is SGHTA and CDR2 is FQGNSA in the germline V gene. CDR3 length equals 17 residues. Trimming shortened V by 1 base and J by 3 bases, and 16 bases separated the two germline ends. CDR3 bases: TGTGCCAGCAGCTTAGTGGGTCTGACAGGCCCCAATCAGCCCCAGCATTTT. Encoded protein: CASSLVGLTGPNQPQHF.

This clonotype was counted ten times or more. J is TRBJ1-1 and V is TRBV4-1; D is perhaps TRBD1 (5 bases). Deletions cut 2 bases from V and 6 bases from J, with 16 bases between. Germline V gives CDR1 MGHRA, CDR2 YSYEKL. The CDR3 spans 15 residues. DNA for the CDR3: TGCGCCAGCAGCCAATCCCGGCAGGGTAGGGCTGAAGCTTTCTTT. This translates into CASSQSRQGRAEAFF.

The chain carries TRBV3-1 and TRBJ2-2; D might be TRBD1 or TRBD2, each matching 5 bases. Trimming removed 2 bases from V and 6 bases from J, with 10 bases in between. Germline V gives CDR1 LGHDT, CDR2 YNNKEL (reference sequence). CDR3 length equals 14 residues. CDR3 amino acids: CASSQMGVSGELFF. DNA of the CDR3: TGTGCCAGCAGCCAAATGGGGGTCTCCGGGGAGCTGTTTTTT.

This clonotype was counted many times. The chain links TRBV5-1 to TRBJ2-5; D may correspond to TRBD1 or TRBD2 (5 bases each). V lost 4 bases and J lost 2, with 15 bases in between. The CDR3 is made up of 15 amino acids. In germline, CDR1 is SGHRS, CDR2 YFSETQ. CDR3 nucleotide sequence: TGCGCCAGCAGCCCGTGGGGGACCGAACAAGAGACCCAGTACTTC. Its translation: CASSPWGTEQETQYF. Combining the CDR3 with reference TRBV5-1 and TRBJ2-5 gives the whole variable domain KAGVTQTPRYLIKTRGQQVTLSCSPISGHRSVSWYQQTPGQGLQFLFEYFSETQRNKGNFPGRFSGRQFSNSRSEMNVSTLELGDSALYLCASSPWGTEQETQYFGPGTRLLVL.

The chain is built from TRBV28 and TRBJ1-1, with TRBD1 matching 10 bases. The germline V gene has CDR1 MDHEN and CDR2 SYDVKM. The trim removed 8 bases at V and 1 base at J, leaving 4 bases unmatched. This CDR3 comprises 14 residues. The CDR3 sequence: CASGTGEWNTEAFF. The CDR3 DNA follows: TGTGCCAGCGGGACAGGGGAATGGAACACTGAAGCTTTCTTT.

The V and J genes are TRBV7-2 and TRBJ1-2, with 8 bases identical to TRBD1. This CDR3 has 13 amino acids. V was clipped by 5 bases and J by 4 bases; unmatched bases: 3. Germline CDR1 and CDR2: SGHTA and FQGNSA. The CDR3 is CASSPDRGYGYTF. In nucleotides, the CDR3 is TGTGCCAGCAGCCCCGACAGGGGCTATGGCTACACCTTC.

This clonotype was observed a few times. CDR3 amino acids: CASSQDTSANEQFF. CDR3 DNA sequence: TGTGCCAGCAGCCAAGACACTAGCGCCAATGAGCAGTTCTTC. The chain carries TRBV3-1 and TRBJ2-1, with 7 bases fitting TRBD2. Germline V gives CDR1 LGHDT, CDR2 YNNKEL (reference sequence). CDR3 length: 14 amino acids. With 0 bases clipped from V and 6 bases from J, the junction kept 2 bases outside the gene matches.

This clonotype was recorded at least ten times. The rearrangement uses TRBV5-1 and TRBJ2-3, with 7 bases that match TRBD2. V was clipped by 4 bases and J by 2 bases; unmatched bases: 4. The germline CDR1 and CDR2 sequences are SGHRS and YFSETQ. The CDR3 runs to 14 residues. CDR3 bases: TGCGCCAGCAGCGGAGGGACTACCACAGATACGCAGTATTTT. Translating gives CASSGGTTTDTQYF.

This clonotype has at least ten counts. Here the CDR3 DNA reads TGCGCCAGCAAACGCGAGCGGGAGTCCTACGAGCAGTACTTC. Translating it yields CASKRERESYEQYF. This rearrangement joins TRBV5-1 to TRBJ2-7; 8 bases are shared with TRBD2. Germline lookup yields CDR1 SGHRS and CDR2 YFSETQ. The CDR3 runs 14 residues. Trimming removed 6 bases from V and 1 base from J; junction bases left unmatched: 6.

This clonotype was seen many times. The chain is built from TRBV11-2 and TRBJ2-2; TRBD2 aligns across 8 bases. CDR3 size: 18 residues. The junction had 12 bases not matched to a gene; V was cut back by 3 bases and J by 3 bases. Per the germline V gene, CDR1 is SGHAT and CDR2 is FQNNGV. This chain's CDR3 is CASSFNTGTRTHTGELFF. The CDR3, as DNA: TGTGCCAGCAGCTTTAACACCGGGACTAGAACACACACCGGGGAGCTGTTTTTT.

This clonotype occurred many times. The chain has TRBV5-5 and TRBJ2-7; D remains ambiguous. The CDR3 is 14 residues long. Trimming removed 6 bases at V and 4 bases at J, with 17 bases between. Germline lookup yields CDR1 SGHKS and CDR2 YYEKEE (reference sequence). CDR3 coding DNA: TGTGCCAGCACCCCTATGGGATCCACTTACGAGCAGTACTTC. Translated, it gives CASTPMGSTYEQYF.

This clonotype was picked up a small number of times. V gene TRBV20-1 combines with J gene TRBJ2-1; maybe TRBD2 (6 bases). V gave up 5 bases and J gave up 2 bases, with 25 bases separating them. This CDR3 region has 18 residues. Germline CDR1 is DFQATT and CDR2 is SNEGSKA (reference sequence). CDR3 DNA: TGCAGTGCTCCACGAACTAACCTTGGACTATTAACCTACAATGAGCAGTTCTTC. Translated: CSAPRTNLGLLTYNEQFF.

This chain joins TRBV5-1 and TRBJ2-7; the match to TRBD1 covers 10 bases. CDR1 and CDR2 from the germline V gene are SGHRS and YFSETQ. This CDR3 has 14 amino acids. The ends lost 2 bases at V and 3 bases at J; junction bases unmatched: 2. The CDR3 nucleotides read TGCGCCAGCAGCTTCGGGACAGGGGACTACGAGCAGTACTTC. Its protein product is CASSFGTGDYEQYF.

This clonotype was seen at least ten times. J is TRBJ2-5 and V is TRBV5-1; 11 nucleotides match TRBD1. The CDR3 has 15 amino acids. Looked up from germline, CDR1 is SGHRS and CDR2 is YFSETQ. With 2 bases clipped from V and 5 bases from J, the junction kept 5 bases outside the gene matches. In DNA, the CDR3 is TGCGCCAGCAGCTTCCGGACAGGGGGCATCGAGACCCAGTACTTC. Its translation is CASSFRTGGIETQYF.

This clonotype turned up a few times. This rearrangement joins TRBV29-1 to TRBJ2-3, with 7 bases lining up with TRBD2. CDR3 length: 20 amino acids. Looked up from germline, CDR1 is SQVTM and CDR2 is ANQGSEA. The V segment lost 0 bases and the J segment 0 bases; nucleotides outside the gene matches: 18. The CDR3 bases are TGCAGCGTTGAAGATCTTCGAGAGAGGGGCACTAGCGCTAGCACAGATACGCAGTATTTT. Translated, it gives CSVEDLRERGTSASTDTQYF.

This clonotype appeared many times. The V gene is TRBV5-1, the J gene TRBJ2-7; 8 bases match TRBD1. The junction had 8 bases not matched to a gene; V was cut back by 0 bases and J by 6 bases. The CDR3 is 15 residues long. Germline V gene data show CDR1 as SGHRS and CDR2 as YFSETQ. In DNA form, the CDR3 reads TGCGCCAGCAGCTTGGCCACAGGACAGGGCTTCGAGCAGTACTTC. Encoded protein: CASSLATGQGFEQYF.